The 13 T cell receptor beta chains given below trace back to one sample, sequenced in a study of blood T cell repertoires in COVID-19. Data came from immunoSEQ multiplex PCR; TCRdb stores just in-frame clones and leaves some out. This table has about 130,000 clones, about four fifths appearing once. The sample was peripheral blood. The receptors come from a man older than 75 with acute or convalescent COVID-19.

This chain joins TRBV5-6 and TRBJ1-1, with TRBD1 matching 7 bases. After removal of 4 bases from V and 11 bases from J, the junction contained 8 bases not matched to a gene. This CDR3 has 12 residues. Germline V gene sequence: CDR1 SGHDT, CDR2 YYEEEE. The CDR3 region has the DNA TGTGCCAGCAGCACCTACAGGGGCTTGGCTTTCTTT. It codes for CASSTYRGLAFF.

This clone has only one observation. The chain links TRBV2 to TRBJ2-2; D is ambiguous. The CDR3 covers 14 residues. Deletions cut 7 bases from V and 1 base from J, with 10 bases between. CDR1 is SNHLY, CDR2 FYNNEI, per germline. The CDR3 is CASTRRLNTGELFF. The CDR3 DNA reads as TGTGCCAGCACGAGGCGGTTGAACACCGGGGAGCTGTTTTTT.

The table lists this clone with a count of one. The gene calls are TRBV12-1 and TRBJ2-3; the table's D call of TRBD2 was not tested on the DNA. TRBV12-1 is shown as a pseudogene. The CDR3 is 17 amino acids. The CDR3 protein is CASSSAPSGFRTDTQYF. The DNA of the CDR3 is TGTGCCAGCAGCTCCGCCCCGAGCGGGTTTCGCACAGATACGCAGTATTTT.

The chain has TRBV29-1 and TRBJ1-2; D remains ambiguous. The V end was cut by 0 bases, the J end by 3 bases, with 11 bases between. The germline CDR1 and CDR2 sequences are SQVTM and ANQGSEA. The CDR3 length is 14 residues. The CDR3 is CSVEEITPDYGYTF. The DNA of the CDR3 is TGCAGCGTTGAAGAGATCACACCAGACTATGGCTACACCTTC.

This chain joins TRBV7-8 and TRBJ2-7; a possible D gene is TRBD1 (5 bases). This CDR3 is built from 15 residues. Germline lookup yields CDR1 SGHVS and CDR2 FQNEAQ. Trimming left V 5 bases short and J 4 bases short, with 18 bases between. The CDR3 region is CASSTIRDKGYEQYF. Here the CDR3 DNA reads TGTGCCAGCAGCACGATAAGGGATAAGGGGTACGAGCAGTACTTC.

The V gene is TRBV28, the J gene TRBJ1-1; weak D call: TRBD1 (6 bases). This CDR3 contains 12 residues. V was pared by 2 bases and J by 5 bases, with 6 bases between. Per the germline V gene, CDR1 is MDHEN and CDR2 is SYDVKM. CDR3 in amino acids: CASSLTGTEAFF. The CDR3 DNA sequence: TGTGCCAGCAGTTTAACAGGGACTGAAGCTTTCTTT.

As concerns this clone: Within the sample, other DNA sequences also encode this same CDR3. The chain uses TRBV7-9 and TRBJ2-5; D possibly corresponds to TRBD2 (6 bases). This CDR3 region has 13 residues. Germline assignment: CDR1 SEHNR and CDR2 FQNEAQ (reference sequence). Trimming took off 5 bases at V and 2 bases at J, with 9 bases between the two ends. CDR3 nucleotide sequence: TGTGCCAGCAGCCGGGGGTCTCAAGAGACCCAGTACTTC. Its protein is CASSRGSQETQYF. Based on the CDR3 plus reference TRBV7-9 and TRBJ2-5, the full variable domain is DTGVSQNPRHKITKRGQNVTFRCDPISEHNRLYWYRQTLGQGPEFLTYFQNEAQLEKSRLLSDRFSAERPKGSFSTLEIQRTEQGDSAMYLCASSRGSQETQYFGPGTRLLVL.

The rearrangement joins TRBV9 to TRBJ1-3; D perhaps matches TRBD1 (6 bases). Trimming took 4 bases from V and 4 from J, leaving 21 bases between them. The length of the CDR3 is 17 residues. The germline V gene has CDR1 SGDLS and CDR2 YYNGEE. CDR3 DNA sequence: TGTGCCAGCAGCCTCTTACAGGGCTATGCTCCGGGAAACACCATATATTTT. This codes for CASSLLQGYAPGNTIYF. Full variable domain (outside the CDR3, taken from reference TRBV9 and TRBJ1-3): DSGVTQTPKHLITATGQRVTLRCSPRSGDLSVYWYQQSLDQGLQFLIQYYNGEERAKGNILERFSAQQFPDLHSELNLSSLELGDSALYFCASSLLQGYAPGNTIYFGEGSWLTVV.

The chain has TRBV24-1 and TRBJ1-6, with 8 bases matching TRBD1. CDR3 length: 17 amino acids. The V gene's germline CDR1 is KGHDR and CDR2 SFDVKD. Trimming cost V 12 bases and J 0 bases; bases outside gene matches: 12. CDR3 nucleotides: TGTGCCTCCGTTAGGACAGGGAACAGCTCCTATAATTCACCCCTCCACTTT. It translates to CASVRTGNSSYNSPLHF.

This clone was seen only once. CDR3 nucleotides: TGTGCCAGCAGTGCGGGATTGGGGTCCTACGAGCAGTACTTC. It translates to CASSAGLGSYEQYF. The V and J genes are TRBV2 and TRBJ2-7; a weak D match, TRBD2 (5 bases). Germline CDR1 reads SNHLY; CDR2 reads FYNNEI. This CDR3 contains 14 residues. Between the trimmed V and J ends, which lost 4 bases and 1 base, there was a span of 11 bases. Complete variable domain (other parts from reference TRBV2 and TRBJ2-7): EPEVTQTPSHQVTQMGQEVILRCVPISNHLYFYWYRQILGQKVEFLVSFYNNEISEKSEIFDDQFSVERPDGSNFTLKIRSTKLEDSAMYFCASSAGLGSYEQYFGPGTRLTVT.

The rearrangement joins TRBV7-2 to TRBJ1-6; D remains ambiguous. This CDR3 is 14 amino acids long. The germline CDR1 and CDR2 sequences are SGHTA and FQGNSA. Deletions cut 1 base from V and 7 bases from J, with 8 bases between. The CDR3 region is CASSLVRGNSPLHF. The CDR3 nucleotides are TGTGCCAGCAGCTTAGTACGGGGAAATTCACCCCTCCACTTT.

J is TRBJ1-1 and V is TRBV29-1; the D is unclear. The CDR3 length is 12 residues. The germline V and J ends were trimmed by 7 bases and 4 bases, with 13 bases remaining between them. CDR1 is SQVTM, CDR2 ANQGSEA, per germline. The CDR3 protein is CSARVTGTEAFF. CDR3 nucleotides: TGCAGCGCCCGAGTGACGGGCACTGAAGCTTTCTTT.

This clone was recorded a few times. This chain connects TRBV6-4 to TRBJ1-6, with a weak D call TRBD1 (6 bases). The CDR3 is made up of 13 amino acids. CDR1 is MRHNA, CDR2 SNTAGT, per germline. Trimming took off 4 bases at V and 10 bases at J, with 11 bases between the two ends. The CDR3 spells CASSAGQSSPLHF. CDR3 DNA sequence: TGTGCCAGCAGTGCAGGACAGTCATCACCCCTCCACTTT.